The present T cell receptor (beta chain) was sequenced within a study of cytomegalovirus exposure and HLA in healthy donors (dated by TCRdb to between 2016 and 2019). Turning to the overall study: According to a later analysis, the 120 or so validation repertoires were produced on the same platform as the 666 repertoires of the first cohort. To predict cytomegalovirus infection status, the study brought together high-throughput TCR immunosequencing, statistical association of individual TCRs with disease status, and machine learning. The study aimed to test whether cataloging public T cell receptors could reveal signatures of past pathogen exposure. In addition to the first cohort of about 650 subjects, a separate validation cohort of 120 different subjects was used.

Library construction relied on the immunoSEQ multiplex PCR assay. The paper's data handling went like this. A statistical classification framework was built for diagnosing cytomegalovirus status from the catalog of TCR beta chain sequences. The clones in this table, taken by TCRdb from immuneACCESS, are in-frame only. Not every clone is retained; where verified, under half of the shortfall comes from an unresolved V gene, and the cause of the rest is unknown. V, J and clone size are those of that table, while D and trimming were read from the DNA. A total of 250,000 to 350,000 clones appear in this sample, around 90% of them only once. The ten largest clones add up to 1% to 1.5% of the sample. The donors belonged to the validation cohort of about 130 subjects, which was separate from the approximately 700-subject first cohort. From the cysteine up to the phenylalanine, the CDR3 has a length of 11 residues. Just the 33-base CDR3 DNA is kept, in frame starting at base 1. The germline V gene yields SQVTM for CDR1 and ANQGSEA for CDR2. V drops 0 bases and J drops 10 bases, leaving 9 bases in between.

Study-wide findings and limitations: A few of the identified cytomegalovirus-associated TCR beta chains were confirmed in vitro to be specific for cytomegalovirus antigens. In both the original and validation cohorts, the classifier was reported to diagnose cytomegalovirus status with high specificity and sensitivity. The study gave a list of some 150 TCR beta chains associated with cytomegalovirus. Most TCR sequences were observed very rarely across donors, whereas some public TCRs were present in many individuals. It was suggested by the authors that the approach could potentially be generalized to other disease states and immunological phenotypes. The validation cohort had no HLA typing available for a later analysis, so co-occurrence within that cohort was assessed over all 120 or so repertoires. A later analysis found that TCRs clustered in the first cohort also tended to co-occur in the 100 to 150 validation repertoires, with 90% to 95% of cluster scores above 0.

This clone was detected only a few times. No antigen is known for it. The record has no base qualities; no much larger clone is one base away. Source material: PBMCs. This TCR was recovered from a woman aged 25 to 39 in good health and CMV-seropositive. The rearranged chain carries TRBV29-1 and TRBJ1-1; no D gene is confidently identified. The CDR3 protein is CSVEDGLGAFF. The DNA is TGCAGCGTTGAAGACGGTCTAGGAGCTTTCTTT. Where the CDR3 stops, the reference TRBV29-1 and TRBJ1-1 genes take over; the full variable domain is SAVISQKPSRDICQRGTSLTIQCQVDSQVTMMFWYRQQPGQSLTLIATANQGSEATYESGFVIDKFPISRPNLTFSTLTVSNMSPEDSSIYLCSVEDGLGAFFGQGTRLTVV.